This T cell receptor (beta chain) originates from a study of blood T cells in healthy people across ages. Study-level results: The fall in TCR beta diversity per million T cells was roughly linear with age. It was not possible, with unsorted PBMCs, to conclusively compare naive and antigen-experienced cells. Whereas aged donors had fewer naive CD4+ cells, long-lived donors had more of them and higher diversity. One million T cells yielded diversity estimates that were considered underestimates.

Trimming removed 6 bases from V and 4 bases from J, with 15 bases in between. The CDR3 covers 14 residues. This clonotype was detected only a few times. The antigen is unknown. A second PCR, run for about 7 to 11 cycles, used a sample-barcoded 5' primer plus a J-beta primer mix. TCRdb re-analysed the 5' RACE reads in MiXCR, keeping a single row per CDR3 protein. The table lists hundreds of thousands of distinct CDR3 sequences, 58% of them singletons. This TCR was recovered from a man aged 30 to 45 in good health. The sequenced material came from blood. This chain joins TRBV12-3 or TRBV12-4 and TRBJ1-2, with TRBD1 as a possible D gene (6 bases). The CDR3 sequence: CASSSAGDSYGYTF. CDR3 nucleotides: TGTGCCAGCAGCTCCGCAGGGGACTCCTATGGCTACACCTTC.